This passage covers 23 T cell receptor beta chains from one sample sequenced in a study of blood T cell repertoires in COVID-19. Sequencing was performed with immunoSEQ multiplex PCR; in TCRdb, only in-frame clones are kept and a portion is missing. Of about 140,000 clones in the sample, about 87% are singletons; the top ten hold 37%. Material for sequencing was peripheral blood. All receptors come from a man in his forties or fifties who had recovered from COVID-19.

The gene calls are TRBV6-5 and TRBJ2-2; 7 bases map to TRBD1. The V and J ends lost 10 bases and 6 bases, in that order; junction bases with no gene match: 8. In germline, CDR1 is MNHEY, CDR2 SVGAGI. This CDR3 region has 13 residues. In nucleotides, the CDR3 is TGTGCCATACCGACAGGGTTTTCCGGGGAGCTGTTTTTT. Protein: CAIPTGFSGELFF.

Ten or more counts support this clone. The chain joins TRBV19 to TRBJ1-2, with a weak D call TRBD1 (6 bases). CDR1 is LNHDA, CDR2 SQIVND, per germline (reference sequence). Between the trimmed V and J ends, which lost 7 bases and 4 bases, there was a span of 13 bases. CDR3 length equals 13 residues. DNA for the CDR3: TGTGCCAGTATTGGGGGCCCGACCTATGGCTACACCTTC. Protein product: CASIGGPTYGYTF. The full variable domain, completed using reference TRBV19 and TRBJ1-2, is DGGITQSPKYLFRKEGQNVTLSCEQNLNHDAMYWYRQDPGQGLRLIYYSQIVNDFQKGDIAEGYSVSREKKESFPLTVTSAQKNPTAFYLCASIGGPTYGYTFGSGTRLTVV.

The chain uses TRBV5-6 and TRBJ1-1; D remains unclear. The CDR3 length is 16 residues. Germline V CDR1 and CDR2: SGHDT, YYEEEE. Trimming took 0 bases from V and 4 from J, leaving 16 bases between them. The CDR3 DNA sequence: TGTGCCAGCAGCTTGGAATCGGGGTCGTTGGGCACTGAAGCTTTCTTT. Its protein product is CASSLESGSLGTEAFF.

The chain carries TRBV29-1 and TRBJ1-1, with D perhaps matching TRBD1 (6 bases). This CDR3 region has 14 residues. Trimming took 4 bases from V and 1 from J, leaving 13 bases between them. From germline, CDR1 is SQVTM and CDR2 ANQGSEA. CDR3 region: CSVVGPGANTEAFF. The CDR3, as DNA: TGCAGCGTTGTCGGTCCAGGGGCGAACACTGAAGCTTTCTTT.

CDR3 coding DNA: TGTGCCACCAGGGCTAGGCGGGCAGGGGGCTTTGATACGCAGTATTTT. Encoded protein: CATRARRAGGFDTQYF. V is TRBV24-1 and J is TRBJ2-3; TRBD1 matches 8 bases. Germline loops: CDR1 KGHDR, CDR2 SFDVKD. This CDR3 spans 16 amino acids. J lost 6 bases, V lost 7 bases, and 14 bases had no gene match.

This clone came up once. This chain joins TRBV6-4 and TRBJ2-7, with 8 bases that match TRBD2. Germline lookup yields CDR1 MRHNA and CDR2 SNTAGT. CDR3 length: 16 amino acids. After removal of 0 bases from V and 0 bases from J, the junction contained 4 bases not matched to a gene. CDR3 sequence (DNA): TGTGCCAGCAGTGACTCATGGCGGGGGGACTCCTACGAGCAGTACTTC. The encoded protein is CASSDSWRGDSYEQYF.

The chain uses TRBV5-1 and TRBJ1-3; the D is unclear. Germline lookup yields CDR1 SGHRS and CDR2 YFSETQ. Trimming removed 2 bases from V and 0 bases from J, with 12 bases in between. This CDR3 has 16 amino acids. The CDR3 coding sequence is TGCGCCAGCAGCTTAGACCCAGGCGACTCTGGAAACACCATATATTTT. Its protein product is CASSLDPGDSGNTIYF.

The chain recombines TRBV5-6 with TRBJ1-2, with unresolved D. Germline V gives CDR1 SGHDT, CDR2 YYEEEE. The CDR3 covers 15 residues. V gave up 5 bases and J gave up 3 bases, with 17 bases separating them. CDR3 amino acids: CASSRLSGEDYGYTF. The DNA of the CDR3 is TGTGCCAGCAGTCGACTTAGCGGGGAAGACTATGGCTACACCTTC.

The chain joins TRBV7-2 to TRBJ1-2; a weak D match, TRBD1 (6 bases). CDR1 and CDR2 from the germline V gene are SGHTA and FQGNSA. The CDR3 consists of 16 residues. Trimming removed 4 bases from V and 4 bases from J, with 19 bases in between. The CDR3 DNA sequence: TGTGCCAGCAGCTCCCGACAGGCCCCTGGGGGCTATGGCTACACCTTC. Its translation is CASSSRQAPGGYGYTF.

The rearrangement uses TRBV5-6 and TRBJ1-5; 10 bases match TRBD1. This CDR3 is 14 amino acids long. The germline CDR1 and CDR2 sequences are SGHDT and YYEEEE. Trimming removed 3 bases from V and 6 bases from J; junction bases left unmatched: 3. CDR3 region: CASSSTGGGQPQHF. CDR3 nucleotides: TGTGCCAGCAGCTCGACAGGGGGCGGTCAGCCCCAGCATTTT.

The chain is built from TRBV5-6 and TRBJ2-7; D ambiguous. V lost 6 bases and J 2 bases, leaving 12 bases between the germline ends. The CDR3 is 13 residues long. Germline V gene lookup returns CDR1 SGHDT and CDR2 YYEEEE. The chain's CDR3 is CASKRIVTYEQYF. The CDR3 DNA reads TGTGCCAGCAAGAGGATAGTAACCTACGAGCAGTACTTC.

The J gene is TRBJ2-1, the V gene TRBV4-3; D unclear. The CDR3 extends over 16 amino acids. Trimming removed 3 bases at V and 0 bases at J, with 12 bases between. Germline CDR1 is LGHNA and CDR2 is YSLEER. The DNA for the CDR3 is TGCGCCAGCAGCCATTCGCGCAGGCTCTCCTACAATGAGCAGTTCTTC. It is translated as CASSHSRRLSYNEQFF.

The chain employs TRBV5-4 and TRBJ1-3, with TRBD1 matching over 7 bases. CDR1 and CDR2 from the germline V gene are SGHNT and YYREEE (reference sequence). Germline trimming cut 0 bases from V and 2 bases from J; bases unmatched to any gene: 2. There are 15 residues in the CDR3. CDR3 sequence reads: CASSLGQGPGNTIYF. For the CDR3, the DNA is TGTGCCAGCAGCTTGGGACAGGGCCCTGGAAACACCATATATTTT.

In its sample, this clone was seen once. The V call is TRBV7-8, the J call TRBJ2-1; 12 nucleotides line up with TRBD1. Germline CDR1 SGHVS, CDR2 FQNEAQ. Trimming removed 10 bases from V and 0 bases from J; junction bases left unmatched: 16. CDR3 length: 19 residues. The CDR3 DNA reads TGTGCCACCCGATGGGGGACAGGGGGCCCTGGGGCCTCCTACAATGAGCAGTTCTTC. As protein: CATRWGTGGPGASYNEQFF.

Note on this clone: Other DNA sequences of this sample code for an identical CDR3. The chain links TRBV3-1 (or the pseudogene TRBV3-2) to TRBJ2-5; unclear D gene. The CDR3 totals 12 residues. Germline V lookup: CDR1 LGHDT, CDR2 YNNKEL (reference sequence). The V end was cut by 1 base, the J end by 5 bases, with 5 bases between. The CDR3 protein is CASSQVSETQYF. The CDR3 nucleotides read TGTGCCAGCAGCCAAGTTAGCGAGACCCAGTACTTC.

The chain couples TRBV14 to TRBJ1-4, with 8 bases matching TRBD1. This CDR3 contains 19 residues. The V segment lost 0 bases and the J segment 5 bases; nucleotides outside the gene matches: 14. Germline V gene sequence: CDR1 SGHDN, CDR2 FVKESK. The CDR3 reads CASSQDPGIRWDRNEKLFF. CDR3 nucleotide sequence: TGTGCCAGCAGCCAAGATCCCGGGATTCGATGGGACAGGAATGAAAAACTGTTTTTT.

The chain employs TRBV5-4 and TRBJ1-2, with 8 bases aligning to TRBD1. The CDR3 length is 18 residues. J gave up 3 bases and V 0 bases, and 13 bases lay outside the gene matches. Germline V lookup: CDR1 SGHNT, CDR2 YYREEE (reference sequence). The CDR3 here is CASSLAVPRGRLDYGYTF. The CDR3 coding sequence is TGTGCCAGCAGCTTGGCGGTTCCCAGGGGGCGGTTGGACTATGGCTACACCTTC.

For the CDR3, the DNA is TGTGCTAGCCGTTACCCGACGAGGAGCTCCTACAATGAGCAGTTCTTC. This gives the protein CASRYPTRSSYNEQFF. The genes are TRBV7-7 and TRBJ2-1; D remains ambiguous. CDR3 length equals 16 residues. Germline CDR1 is SSHAT and CDR2 is FNYEAQ (reference sequence).

The J gene is TRBJ2-3, the V gene TRBV7-3, with D perhaps matching TRBD1 (6 bases). V was cut by 5 bases and J by 1 base, with 13 bases left in between. This CDR3 contains 15 residues. CDR1 and CDR2 (germline): SGHTA, FQGTGA. Written as DNA, the CDR3 is TGTGCCAGCAGCCGCAGACAGGATCGCACAGATACGCAGTATTTT. It is translated as CASSRRQDRTDTQYF.

The chain combines TRBV5-6 with TRBJ1-2; TRBD1 is a possible D gene (5 bases). V was cut by 4 bases and J by 6 bases, with 10 bases left in between. The CDR3 consists of 12 residues. Germline V lookup: CDR1 SGHDT, CDR2 YYEEEE. For the CDR3, the DNA is TGTGCCAGCAGCCCATCGGGGGATGGCTACACCTTC. The encoded protein is CASSPSGDGYTF.

This chain connects TRBV7-2 to TRBJ1-5, with 7 bases that match TRBD1. J gave up 7 bases and V 5 bases, and 5 bases lay outside the gene matches. Germline lookup yields CDR1 SGHTA and CDR2 FQGNSA. The CDR3 extends over 13 amino acids. CDR3 protein: CASSPRQGQPQHF. The CDR3 nucleotides read TGTGCCAGCAGCCCAAGACAGGGCCAGCCCCAGCATTTT. The full variable domain, completed using reference TRBV7-2 and TRBJ1-5, is GAGVSQSPSNKVTEKGKDVELRCDPISGHTALYWYRQSLGQGLEFLIYFQGNSAPDKSGLPSDRFSAERTGGSVSTLTIQRTQQEDSAVYLCASSPRQGQPQHFGDGTRLSIL.

The genes are TRBV2 and TRBJ2-7; 7 nucleotides line up with TRBD1. Germline CDR1 and CDR2: SNHLY and FYNNEI. The CDR3 has 15 amino acids. The V gene end was trimmed by 6 bases and the J gene end by 3 bases; junction bases not matched to a gene: 11. The CDR3 region has the DNA TGTGCCAGCAGGATGGACAGGACGCAAATCTACGAGCAGTACTTC. It codes for CASRMDRTQIYEQYF.

The chain is built from TRBV12-3 or TRBV12-4 and TRBJ2-7, with D unresolved. The ends were cut back, 5 bases at V and 2 bases at J, with 7 bases in the middle. CDR3 length equals 12 residues. The CDR3 protein is CASSHDTYEQYF. DNA of the CDR3: TGTGCCAGCAGTCACGACACCTACGAGCAGTACTTC.